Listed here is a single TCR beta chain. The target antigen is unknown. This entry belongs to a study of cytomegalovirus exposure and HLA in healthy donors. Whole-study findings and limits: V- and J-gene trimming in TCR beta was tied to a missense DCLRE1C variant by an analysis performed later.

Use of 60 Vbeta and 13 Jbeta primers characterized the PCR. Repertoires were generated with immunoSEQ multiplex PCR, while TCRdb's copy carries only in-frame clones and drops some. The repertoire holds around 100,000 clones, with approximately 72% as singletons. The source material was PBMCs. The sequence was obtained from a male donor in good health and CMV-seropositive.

CDR3 amino acids: CASNDGQYNEKLFF. In DNA form, the CDR3 reads TGTGCCAGCAACGATGGACAGTATAATGAAAAACTGTTTTTT. V usage is TRBV28 and J usage is TRBJ1-4; TRBD1 is a possible D gene (6 bases). The CDR3 contains 14 residues. Germline CDR1 is MDHEN and CDR2 is SYDVKM. V was pared by 7 bases and J by 4 bases, with 13 bases between.